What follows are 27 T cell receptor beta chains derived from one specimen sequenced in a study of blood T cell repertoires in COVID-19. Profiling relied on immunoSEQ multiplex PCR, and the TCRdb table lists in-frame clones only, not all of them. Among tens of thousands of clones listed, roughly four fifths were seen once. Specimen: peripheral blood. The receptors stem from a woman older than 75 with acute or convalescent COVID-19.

CDR3 nucleotides: TGTGCCAGCAGTGAAGAAGTCAGATCCTACGAGCAGTACTTC. It yields the protein CASSEEVRSYEQYF. The chain links TRBV6-1 to TRBJ2-7; no clear D gene. Per the germline V gene, CDR1 is MNHNS and CDR2 is SASEGT. Trimming cost V 1 base and J 1 base, with 8 bases left between them. This CDR3 contains 14 residues.

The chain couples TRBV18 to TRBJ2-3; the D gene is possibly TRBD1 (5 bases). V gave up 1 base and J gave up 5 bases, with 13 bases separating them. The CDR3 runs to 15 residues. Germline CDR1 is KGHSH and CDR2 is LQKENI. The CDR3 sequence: CASSPRGRDRDTQYF. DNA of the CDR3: TGTGCCAGCTCACCACGGGGCAGGGATCGAGATACGCAGTATTTT.

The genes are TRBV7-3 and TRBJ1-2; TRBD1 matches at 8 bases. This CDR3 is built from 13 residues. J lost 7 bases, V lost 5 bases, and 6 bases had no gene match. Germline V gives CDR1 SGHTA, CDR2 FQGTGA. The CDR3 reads CASSPGTGLGYTF. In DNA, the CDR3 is TGTGCCAGCAGCCCAGGGACAGGTCTTGGCTACACCTTC. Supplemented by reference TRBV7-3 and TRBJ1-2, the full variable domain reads GAGVSQTPSNKVTEKGKYVELRCDPISGHTALYWYRQSLGQGPEFLIYFQGTGAADDSGLPNDRFFAVRPEGSVSTLKIQRTERGDSAVYLCASSPGTGLGYTFGSGTRLTVV.

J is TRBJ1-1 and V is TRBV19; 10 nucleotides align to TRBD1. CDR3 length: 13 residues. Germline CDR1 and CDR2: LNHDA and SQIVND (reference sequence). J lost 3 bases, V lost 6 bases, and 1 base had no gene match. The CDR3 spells CASRDRGDTEAFF. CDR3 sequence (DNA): TGTGCCAGTAGGGACAGGGGGGACACTGAAGCTTTCTTT.

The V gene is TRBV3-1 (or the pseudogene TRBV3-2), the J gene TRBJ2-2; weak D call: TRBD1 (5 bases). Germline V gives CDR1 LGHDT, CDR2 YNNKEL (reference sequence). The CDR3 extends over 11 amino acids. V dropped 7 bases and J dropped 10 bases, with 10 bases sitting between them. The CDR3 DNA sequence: TGTGCCAGCACCCCCAGGGAGGAGCTGTTTTTT. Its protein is CASTPREELFF.

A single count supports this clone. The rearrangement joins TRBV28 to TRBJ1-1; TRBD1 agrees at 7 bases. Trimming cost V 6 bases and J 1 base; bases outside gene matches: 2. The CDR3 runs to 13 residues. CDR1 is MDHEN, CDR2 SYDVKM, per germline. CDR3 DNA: TGTGCCAGCAGGCGGACAGGGAACACTGAAGCTTTCTTT. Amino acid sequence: CASRRTGNTEAFF.

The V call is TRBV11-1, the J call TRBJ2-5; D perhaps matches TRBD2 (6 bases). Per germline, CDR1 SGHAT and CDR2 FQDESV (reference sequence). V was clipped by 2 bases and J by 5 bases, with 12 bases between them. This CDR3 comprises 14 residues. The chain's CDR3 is CASSLNAGQETQYF. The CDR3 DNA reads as TGTGCCAGCAGCTTAAATGCGGGGCAGGAGACCCAGTACTTC.

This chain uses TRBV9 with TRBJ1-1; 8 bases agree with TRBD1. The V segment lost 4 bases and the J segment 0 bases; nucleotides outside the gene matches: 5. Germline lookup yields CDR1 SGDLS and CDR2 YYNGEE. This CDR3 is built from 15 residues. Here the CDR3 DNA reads TGTGCCAGCAGCCCAACGACAGGGGTGAACACTGAAGCTTTCTTT. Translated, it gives CASSPTTGVNTEAFF.

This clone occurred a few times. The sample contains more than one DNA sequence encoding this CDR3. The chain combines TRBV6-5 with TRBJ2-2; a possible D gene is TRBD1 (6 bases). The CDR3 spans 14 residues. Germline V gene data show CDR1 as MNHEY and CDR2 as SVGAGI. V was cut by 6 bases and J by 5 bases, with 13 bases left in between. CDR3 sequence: CASRPRGNTGELFF. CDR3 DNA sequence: TGTGCCAGCAGACCAAGGGGGAATACCGGGGAGCTGTTTTTT.

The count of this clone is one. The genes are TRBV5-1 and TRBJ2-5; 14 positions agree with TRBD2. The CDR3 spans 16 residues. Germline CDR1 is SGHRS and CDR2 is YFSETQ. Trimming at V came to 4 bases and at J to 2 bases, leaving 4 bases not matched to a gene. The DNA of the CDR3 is TGCGCCAGCAGCGCCGGGACTAGCGGGAGTCAAGAGACCCAGTACTTC. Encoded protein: CASSAGTSGSQETQYF.

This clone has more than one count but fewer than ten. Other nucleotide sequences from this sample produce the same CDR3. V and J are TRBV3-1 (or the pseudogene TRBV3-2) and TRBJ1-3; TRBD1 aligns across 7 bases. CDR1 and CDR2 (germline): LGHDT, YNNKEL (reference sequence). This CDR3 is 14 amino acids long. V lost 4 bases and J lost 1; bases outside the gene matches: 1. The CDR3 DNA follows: TGTGCCAGCAGCCTCAGGGGGTCTGGAAACACCATATATTTT. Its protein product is CASSLRGSGNTIYF.

The CDR3 spells CASSLAYTDTQYF. DNA for the CDR3: TGTGCCAGCAGCTTAGCTTACACAGATACGCAGTATTTT. This chain uses TRBV7-2 with TRBJ2-3; D is uncertain. CDR3 length: 13 residues. Trimming cost V 0 bases and J 2 bases, with 3 bases left between them. Germline CDR1 SGHTA, CDR2 FQGNSA.

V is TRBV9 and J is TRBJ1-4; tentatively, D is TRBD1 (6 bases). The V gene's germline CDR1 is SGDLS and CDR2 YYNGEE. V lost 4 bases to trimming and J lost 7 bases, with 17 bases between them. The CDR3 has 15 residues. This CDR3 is CASSPLQGLTEKLFF. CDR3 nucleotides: TGTGCCAGCAGCCCGCTCCAGGGGCTAACTGAAAAACTGTTTTTT.

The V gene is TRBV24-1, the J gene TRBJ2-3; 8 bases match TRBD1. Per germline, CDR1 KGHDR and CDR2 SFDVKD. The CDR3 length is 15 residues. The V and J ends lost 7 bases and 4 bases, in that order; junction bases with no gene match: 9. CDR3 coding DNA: TGTGCCACCAGCCAGACAGGGGCCCCCTCAGATACGCAGTATTTT. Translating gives CATSQTGAPSDTQYF.

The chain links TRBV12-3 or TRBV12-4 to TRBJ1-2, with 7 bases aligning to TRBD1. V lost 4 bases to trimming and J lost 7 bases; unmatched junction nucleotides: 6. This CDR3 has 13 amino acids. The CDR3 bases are TGTGCCAGCAGTTCTTTAACAGGGGTTGGCTACACCTTC. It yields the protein CASSSLTGVGYTF.

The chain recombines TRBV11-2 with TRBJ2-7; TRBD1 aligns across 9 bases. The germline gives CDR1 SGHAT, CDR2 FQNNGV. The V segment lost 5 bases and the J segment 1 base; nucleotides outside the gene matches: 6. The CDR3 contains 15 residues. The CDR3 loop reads CASSQQGALSYEQYF. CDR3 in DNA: TGTGCCAGCAGCCAACAGGGGGCTTTATCCTACGAGCAGTACTTC.

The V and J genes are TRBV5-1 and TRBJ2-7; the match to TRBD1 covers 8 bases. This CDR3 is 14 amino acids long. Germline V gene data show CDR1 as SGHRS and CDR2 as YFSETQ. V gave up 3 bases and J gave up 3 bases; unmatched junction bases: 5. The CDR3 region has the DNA TGCGCCAGCAGCTCCGACAGGGGAAACTACGAGCAGTACTTC. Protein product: CASSSDRGNYEQYF. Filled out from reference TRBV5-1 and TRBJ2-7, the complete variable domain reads KAGVTQTPRYLIKTRGQQVTLSCSPISGHRSVSWYQQTPGQGLQFLFEYFSETQRNKGNFPGRFSGRQFSNSRSEMNVSTLELGDSALYLCASSSDRGNYEQYFGPGTRLTVT.

The CDR3 region has the DNA TGTGCCAGCTCCCCGGGACTAGCGCCCAATGAGCAGTTCTTC. This gives the protein CASSPGLAPNEQFF. The rearrangement links TRBV18 to TRBJ2-1; TRBD2 aligns across 10 bases. The J segment lost 6 bases and the V segment lost 6 bases, leaving 5 bases of the junction unmatched. Looked up from germline, CDR1 is KGHSH and CDR2 is LQKENI. The CDR3 is 14 residues long.

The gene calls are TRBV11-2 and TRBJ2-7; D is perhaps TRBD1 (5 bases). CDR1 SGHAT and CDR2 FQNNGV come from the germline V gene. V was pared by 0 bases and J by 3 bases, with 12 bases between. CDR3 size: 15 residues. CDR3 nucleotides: TGTGCCAGCAGCTTAGAGCCAGGACACAGCTACGAGCAGTACTTC. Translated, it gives CASSLEPGHSYEQYF.

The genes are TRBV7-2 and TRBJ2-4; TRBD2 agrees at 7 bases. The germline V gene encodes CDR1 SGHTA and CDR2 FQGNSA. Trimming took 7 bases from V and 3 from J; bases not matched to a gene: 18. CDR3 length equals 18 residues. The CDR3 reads CASTPPLGGTEGKNIQYF. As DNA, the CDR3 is TGTGCCAGCACCCCTCCCCTGGGAGGGACCGAGGGCAAAAACATTCAGTACTTC.

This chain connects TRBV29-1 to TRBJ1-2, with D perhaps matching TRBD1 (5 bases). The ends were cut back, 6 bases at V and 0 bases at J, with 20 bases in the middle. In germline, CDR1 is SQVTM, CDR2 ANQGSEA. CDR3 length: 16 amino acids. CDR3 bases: TGCAGCGTGGGGGGGACCCTCCTGCCAGCTAACTATGGCTACACCTTC. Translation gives CSVGGTLLPANYGYTF.

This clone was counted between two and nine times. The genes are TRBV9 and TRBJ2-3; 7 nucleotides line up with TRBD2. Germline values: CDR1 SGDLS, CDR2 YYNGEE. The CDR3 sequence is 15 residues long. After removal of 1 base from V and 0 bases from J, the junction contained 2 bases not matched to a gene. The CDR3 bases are TGTGCCAGCAGCGTAATGGGGGGGAGCACAGATACGCAGTATTTT. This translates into CASSVMGGSTDTQYF.

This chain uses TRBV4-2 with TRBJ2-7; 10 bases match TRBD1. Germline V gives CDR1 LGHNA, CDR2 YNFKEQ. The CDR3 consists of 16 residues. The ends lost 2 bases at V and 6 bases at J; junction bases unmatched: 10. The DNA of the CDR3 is TGTGCCAGCAGCCAAAATCAACCGGGACAGGGGACCGAGCAGTACTTC. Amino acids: CASSQNQPGQGTEQYF.

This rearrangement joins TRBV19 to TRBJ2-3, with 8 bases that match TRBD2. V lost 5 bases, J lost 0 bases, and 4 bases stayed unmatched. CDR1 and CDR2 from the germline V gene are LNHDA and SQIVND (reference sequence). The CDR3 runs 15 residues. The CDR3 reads CASSALAASTDTQYF. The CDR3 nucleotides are TGTGCCAGTAGTGCACTAGCGGCTAGCACAGATACGCAGTATTTT.

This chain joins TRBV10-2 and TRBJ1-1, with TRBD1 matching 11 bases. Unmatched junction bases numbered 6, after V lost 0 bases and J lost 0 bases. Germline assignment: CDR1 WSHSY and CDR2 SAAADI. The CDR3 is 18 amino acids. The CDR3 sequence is CASSESGQGVSVNTEAFF. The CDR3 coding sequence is TGCGCCAGCAGTGAGTCGGGACAGGGGGTGTCGGTGAACACTGAAGCTTTCTTT.

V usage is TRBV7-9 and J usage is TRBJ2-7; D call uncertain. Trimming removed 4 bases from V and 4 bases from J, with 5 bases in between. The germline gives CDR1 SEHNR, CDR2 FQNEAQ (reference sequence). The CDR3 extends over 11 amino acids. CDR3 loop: CASSSVYEQYF. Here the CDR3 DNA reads TGTGCCAGCAGCTCCGTGTACGAGCAGTACTTC.

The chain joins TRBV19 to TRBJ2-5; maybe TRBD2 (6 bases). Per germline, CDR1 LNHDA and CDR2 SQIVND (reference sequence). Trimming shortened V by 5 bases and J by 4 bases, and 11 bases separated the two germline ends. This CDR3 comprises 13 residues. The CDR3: CASSGGARETQYF. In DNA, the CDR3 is TGTGCCAGTAGTGGCGGGGCGCGAGAGACCCAGTACTTC.